Each of the 16 T cell receptor beta chains below was sequenced from the same sample in a study of beta chain features in type 1 diabetes. The investigators reverse transcribed all of the isolated RNA, so they sequenced expressed TCRB transcripts. Clones were read by immunoSEQ multiplex PCR, and TCRdb kept only the in-frame ones, dropping some. The profile shows 200,000 to 300,000 clones, around an eighth of them singletons. Sequenced sample: naive CD4+ T cells from blood. The receptors come from a woman in her 40s in good health.

The chain recombines TRBV5-1 with TRBJ2-7; 7 bases match TRBD1. The V gene's germline CDR1 is SGHRS and CDR2 YFSETQ. Trimming took 7 bases from V and 4 from J; bases not matched to a gene: 11. This CDR3 has 14 amino acids. CDR3 sequence: CASRSRQGVYEQYF. DNA for the CDR3: TGCGCCAGCCGGTCCAGGCAGGGGGTTTACGAGCAGTACTTC.

The chain joins TRBV4-1 to TRBJ2-1; TRBD2 might be the D (5 bases). CDR1 is MGHRA and CDR2 is YSYEKL in the germline V gene. The CDR3 consists of 14 residues. Trimming left V 1 base short and J 4 bases short, with 8 bases between. The CDR3 here is CASSQGRGYNEQFF. The CDR3 DNA is TGCGCCAGCAGCCAAGGTCGGGGTTACAATGAGCAGTTCTTC.

This clone was seen a few times. The chain has TRBV7-2 and TRBJ1-5, with TRBD1 matching 8 bases. Germline trimming cut 6 bases from V and 1 base from J; bases unmatched to any gene: 5. Germline loops: CDR1 SGHTA, CDR2 FQGNSA. This CDR3 has 15 amino acids. The chain's CDR3 is CASSSQGASNQPQHF. The CDR3 DNA follows: TGTGCCAGCAGTTCTCAGGGGGCGAGCAATCAGCCCCAGCATTTT.

This clone was seen ten or more times. The rearrangement uses TRBV11-2 and TRBJ2-3; no reliable D call. CDR1 SGHAT and CDR2 FQNNGV come from the germline V gene. The ends were cut back, 8 bases at V and 9 bases at J, with 15 bases in the middle. The CDR3 is 12 amino acids. CDR3 in amino acids: CASRSHSPTQYF. CDR3 nucleotides: TGTGCCAGCCGGTCGCATTCCCCGACGCAGTATTTT. The full variable domain, in which reference TRBV11-2 and TRBJ2-3 provide the parts outside the CDR3, is EAGVAQSPRYKIIEKRQSVAFWCNPISGHATLYWYQQILGQGPKLLIQFQNNGVVDDSQLPKDRFSAERLKGVDSTLKIQPAKLEDSAVYLCASRSHSPTQYFGPGTRLTVL.

This clone was seen only a few times. This CDR3 reads CASSHTGTASTNSPLHF. The CDR3 bases are TGTGCCAGCAGCCACACCGGGACAGCCTCAACCAATTCACCCCTCCACTTT. V is TRBV7-2 and J is TRBJ1-6; TRBD1 agrees at 7 bases. V was clipped by 5 bases and J by 7 bases; unmatched bases: 14. Germline CDR1 is SGHTA and CDR2 is FQGNSA. This CDR3 comprises 17 residues.

This clone was observed a few times. The chain joins TRBV5-1 to TRBJ1-4, with TRBD1 matching over 9 bases. J gave up 7 bases and V 5 bases, and 6 bases lay outside the gene matches. Germline CDR1 reads SGHRS; CDR2 reads YFSETQ. CDR3 length equals 14 residues. The CDR3 reads CASSVPGQGEKLFF. The CDR3 region has the DNA TGCGCCAGCAGTGTACCGGGACAGGGTGAAAAACTGTTTTTT.

The chain joins TRBV10-3 to TRBJ1-2, with 7 positions matching TRBD1. Germline lookup yields CDR1 ENHRY and CDR2 SYGVKD. The CDR3 has 14 amino acids. Trimming took 6 bases from V and 8 from J; bases not matched to a gene: 12. CDR3 in DNA: TGTGCCATCAGGGGACCGACAGGGACCGGGGGCTACACCTTC. Its protein is CAIRGPTGTGGYTF.

The chain links TRBV18 to TRBJ2-5, with a tentative D call TRBD2 (5 bases). The CDR3 length is 15 residues. CDR1 and CDR2 (germline): KGHSH, LQKENI. The V end was cut by 2 bases, the J end by 5 bases, with 15 bases between. The CDR3 sequence: CASSPSFAERETQYF. CDR3 nucleotides: TGTGCCAGCTCACCATCGTTTGCAGAGCGGGAGACCCAGTACTTC.

This chain joins TRBV7-6 and TRBJ2-1, with a tentative D call TRBD2 (7 bases). Trimming removed 1 base from V and 9 bases from J, with 10 bases in between. The CDR3 covers 13 residues. Germline V gene data show CDR1 as SGHVS and CDR2 as FNYEAQ. This CDR3 reads CASSLVGGREQFF. CDR3 nucleotides: TGTGCCAGCAGCTTAGTCGGGGGGCGTGAGCAGTTCTTC.

In its sample, this clone was seen a few times. The chain is built from TRBV11-2 and TRBJ2-2; possibly TRBD1 for D (5 bases). The V and J ends lost 5 bases and 5 bases respectively, with 15 bases between them. The CDR3 consists of 15 residues. Looked up from germline, CDR1 is SGHAT and CDR2 is FQNNGV. CDR3 sequence reads: CASSPLGQPTGELFF. The CDR3 region has the DNA TGTGCCAGCAGCCCTCTGGGGCAGCCGACCGGGGAGCTGTTTTTT.

This sequence joins TRBV5-1 and TRBJ2-1; 12 bases match TRBD2. The CDR3 covers 15 residues. Germline CDR1 reads SGHRS; CDR2 reads YFSETQ. V trimming: 3 bases; J trimming: 3 bases; junction bases outside the gene matches: 1. The CDR3 coding sequence is TGCGCCAGCAGCTCGGGACTAGCGGGCTACAATGAGCAGTTCTTC. Translated, it gives CASSSGLAGYNEQFF.

The V and J genes are TRBV11-2 and TRBJ2-3, with TRBD2 matching 16 bases. Looked up from germline, CDR1 is SGHAT and CDR2 is FQNNGV. The CDR3 spans 18 residues. V was clipped by 3 bases and J by 5 bases; unmatched bases: 8. The CDR3 DNA follows: TGTGCCAGCAGCTTTCCACCGGGACTAGCGGGGGGGCGAGATACGCAGTATTTT. The encoded protein is CASSFPPGLAGGRDTQYF.

For the CDR3, the DNA is TGTGCCAGCAGTGATACCGGGACAGGGCTGGTTCGCGGGCAGTTCTTC. It codes for CASSDTGTGLVRGQFF. The chain links TRBV6-4 to TRBJ2-1, with 9 bases that match TRBD1. The V gene's germline CDR1 is MRHNA and CDR2 SNTAGT. The CDR3 spans 16 residues. J gave up 12 bases and V 3 bases, and 15 bases lay outside the gene matches.

This clone came up a few times. The chain recombines TRBV19 with TRBJ2-7; D is possibly TRBD2 (5 bases). V was shortened by 7 bases and J by 0 bases, with 10 bases between the two germline ends. CDR1 and CDR2 (germline): LNHDA, SQIVND (reference sequence). The CDR3 runs 13 residues. For the CDR3, the DNA is TGTGCCAGTAAGAGAGGGAGCTCCTACGAGCAGTACTTC. It translates to CASKRGSSYEQYF. Drawing the rest from reference TRBV19 and TRBJ2-7, the complete variable domain is DGGITQSPKYLFRKEGQNVTLSCEQNLNHDAMYWYRQDPGQGLRLIYYSQIVNDFQKGDIAEGYSVSREKKESFPLTVTSAQKNPTAFYLCASKRGSSYEQYFGPGTRLTVT.

This clone was observed a few times. The chain is built from TRBV6-1 and TRBJ2-7; 7 positions agree with TRBD1. With 4 bases clipped from V and 6 bases from J, the junction kept 3 bases outside the gene matches. This CDR3 region has 12 residues. Germline V gene data show CDR1 as MNHNS and CDR2 as SASEGT. The CDR3 nucleotides are TGTGCCAGCAGTGGTCAGGGGGTCGAGCAGTACTTC. This sequence encodes CASSGQGVEQYF.

The chain joins TRBV4-1 to TRBJ1-2, with 9 bases that match TRBD1. CDR3 length equals 16 residues. Looked up from germline, CDR1 is MGHRA and CDR2 is YSYEKL. Germline trimming cut 3 bases from V and 7 bases from J; bases unmatched to any gene: 12. The CDR3 protein is CASSQPGQGKSGGYTF. The CDR3 DNA is TGCGCCAGCAGCCAGCCGGGACAGGGTAAATCGGGTGGCTACACCTTC.